Listed below are T cell receptor beta chains from one sample, sequenced in a study of CD4 T cells in relation to SARS-CoV-2 and coronaviruses. Their recognized antigens are unknown. Measured with immunoSEQ multiplex PCR; TCRdb has only the in-frame clones, and not every one. The table includes about 36,000 clones, about 80% detected once. The sequenced sample consisted of naive CD4+ T cells from PBMCs, cultured in vitro. These receptors came from an adult with COVID-19. CDR3s include the opening cysteine and the closing phenylalanine or tryptophan. A D gene is named only where the DNA matches it firmly. Rows give clone size only sometimes, using once, few, many, or a class for an expanded clone.

17	TRBD1	-	TRBV24-1	TRBJ2-3	CATSDSNRGTITDTQYF	TGTGCCACCAGTGATTCTAACAGGGGTACGATCACAGATACGCAGTATTTT
15	-	few	TRBV15	TRBJ1-5	CATSRDRGLNQPQHF	TGTGCCACCAGCAGAGATCGGGGTTTAAATCAGCCCCAGCATTTT
16	TRBD2	-	TRBV7-9	TRBJ2-7	CASSLGAGRPDHEQYF	TGTGCCAGCAGCTTAGGGGCCGGGAGGCCAGACCACGAGCAGTACTTC
15	-	-	TRBV5-4	TRBJ1-4	CASSLEGGTNEKLFF	TGTGCCAGCAGCTTGGAGGGGGGGACTAATGAAAAACTGTTTTTT
15	-	-	TRBV28	TRBJ1-5	CASTLDGRATKPQHF	TGTGCCAGCACCCTCGATGGGAGGGCAACTAAGCCCCAGCATTTT
15	-	-	TRBV6-5	TRBJ2-1	CASRPTGSGYNEQFF	TGTGCCAGCAGACCAACAGGGTCGGGATACAATGAGCAGTTCTTC
20	-	-	TRBV21-1	TRBJ2-1	CASSKVRGLAGGGFYNEQFF	TGTGCCAGCAGCAAAGTACGTGGACTAGCGGGAGGCGGGTTCTACAATGAGCAGTTCTTC
16	TRBD2	-	TRBV5-4	TRBJ2-3	CASSWGLAGGTDTQYF	TGTGCCAGCAGCTGGGGACTAGCGGGAGGCACAGATACGCAGTATTTT
16	-	-	TRBV5-4	TRBJ2-3	CASSLLIHEDTDTQYF	TGTGCCAGCAGCTTATTGATTCACGAAGACACAGATACGCAGTATTTT
12	-	-	TRBV9	TRBJ1-2	CASSVVKYGYTF	TGTGCCAGCAGCGTAGTTAAGTATGGCTACACCTTC
17	TRBD2	-	TRBV14	TRBJ2-5	CASSQGGLAVWGETQYF	TGTGCCAGCAGCCAAGGTGGACTAGCGGTTTGGGGAGAGACCCAGTACTTC
14	TRBD2	once	TRBV3-1/TRBV3-2	TRBJ2-1	CASKTTLAGVEQFF	TGTGCCAGCAAAACGACTCTAGCGGGAGTTGAGCAGTTCTTC
16	-	-	TRBV30	TRBJ1-4	CAWSAAWTATGEKLFF	TGTGCCTGGAGCGCCGCATGGACGGCTACGGGGGAAAAACTGTTTTTT
11	-	-	TRBV15	TRBJ1-3	CATSQGDTIYF	TGTGCCACCAGCCAGGGAGACACCATATATTTT
16	TRBD1	-	TRBV27	TRBJ1-5	CASSLLPGGLGQPQHF	TGTGCCAGCAGTTTATTGCCAGGGGGCTTAGGTCAGCCCCAGCATTTT
17	TRBD1	once	TRBV5-1	TRBJ2-7	CASSSTRPGQGSLEQYF	TGCGCCAGCAGCTCGACCCGCCCGGGACAGGGTAGCCTCGAGCAGTACTTC
15	-	-	TRBV7-8	TRBJ1-5	CASSLDTISNQPQHF	TGTGCCAGCAGCTTAGATACCATAAGCAATCAGCCCCAGCATTTT
14	TRBD2	-	TRBV9	TRBJ2-2	CASSLGGSSGELFF	TGTGCCAGCAGCCTCGGGGGGAGCTCGGGGGAGCTGTTTTTT
15	-	-	TRBV5-1	TRBJ2-7	CASSGTGTGPYEQYF	TGCGCCAGCAGCGGTACCGGGACTGGGCCCTACGAGCAGTACTTC
13	-	-	TRBV27	TRBJ2-2	CASSLNGNRELFF	TGTGCCAGCAGTTTAAACGGCAACCGGGAGCTGTTTTTT
16	TRBD1	-	TRBV19	TRBJ2-7	CASSAPPGQGAYEQYF	TGTGCCAGTAGTGCGCCTCCGGGACAGGGGGCCTACGAGCAGTACTTC
13	-	-	TRBV28	TRBJ1-5	CASSSESNQPQHF	TGTGCCAGCAGTTCAGAAAGCAATCAGCCCCAGCATTTT
12	-	few	TRBV2	TRBJ1-1	CASRREQDEAFF	TGTGCCAGCCGGAGGGAGCAAGATGAAGCTTTCTTT
16	TRBD1	-	TRBV15	TRBJ2-3	CATSRDRGQSTDTQYF	TGTGCCACCAGCAGGGACAGGGGGCAGAGCACAGATACGCAGTATTTT
19	-	few	TRBV19	TRBJ1-6	CARIKAVAGAPSYNSPLHF	TGTGCCAGAATTAAAGCCGTGGCAGGGGCCCCCTCCTATAATTCACCCCTCCACTTT
14	-	-	TRBV5-1	TRBJ1-1	CASSLALESTEAFF	TGCGCCAGCAGCTTGGCGTTAGAAAGCACTGAAGCTTTCTTT
16	-	-	TRBV6-2/TRBV6-3	TRBJ2-1	CASSYSADYRYNEQFF	TGTGCCAGCAGTTACTCCGCGGACTACCGATACAATGAGCAGTTCTTC
16	-	-	TRBV5-1	TRBJ2-1	CASSLSPGGFGNEQFF	TGCGCCAGCAGCTTGTCGCCTGGCGGGTTTGGTAATGAGCAGTTCTTC
14	TRBD1	-	TRBV28	TRBJ2-7	CASSTTGGSYEQYF	TGTGCCAGCAGCACGACAGGGGGTAGCTACGAGCAGTACTTC
16	TRBD2	-	TRBV10-3	TRBJ2-2	CASRGLAGSNTGELFF	TGTGCCAGTAGAGGACTAGCGGGATCTAACACCGGGGAGCTGTTTTTT
13	-	-	TRBV3-1/TRBV3-2	TRBJ2-7	CASSARGPYEQYF	TGTGCCAGCAGCGCCAGGGGCCCCTACGAGCAGTACTTC
17	-	-	TRBV24-1	TRBJ2-1	CATSDFSPRGVYNEQFF	TGTGCCACCAGTGATTTCTCCCCGAGGGGGGTTTACAATGAGCAGTTCTTC
15	-	-	TRBV7-3	TRBJ2-1	CASSLTLGYDNEQFF	TGTGCCAGCAGCTTAACCCTGGGGTACGACAATGAGCAGTTCTTC
18	-	-	TRBV4-1	TRBJ2-1	CASSQGGSRGISYNEQFF	TGCGCCAGCAGCCAAGGAGGTAGCCGGGGTATCTCATACAATGAGCAGTTCTTC
13	-	-	TRBV3-1/TRBV3-2	TRBJ1-1	CASSQERDGEAFF	TGTGCCAGCAGCCAAGAGAGGGACGGTGAAGCTTTCTTT
13	-	once	TRBV28	TRBJ2-7	CASSPNSLYEQYF	TGTGCCAGCAGTCCGAACTCACTCTACGAGCAGTACTTC
13	-	-	TRBV3-1/TRBV3-2	TRBJ2-5	CASSQAIQETQYF	TGTGCCAGCAGCCAGGCCATCCAAGAGACCCAGTACTTC
13	TRBD2	-	TRBV30	TRBJ2-3	CAWNAGGTDTQYF	TGTGCCTGGAACGCGGGAGGTACAGATACGCAGTATTTT
15	-	-	TRBV18	TRBJ1-1	CASSLGRRSNTEAFF	TGTGCCAGCTCACTTGGGAGACGGTCGAACACTGAAGCTTTCTTT
16	-	-	TRBV28	TRBJ1-2	CASSLGDRRGDYGYTF	TGTGCCAGCAGTTTGGGGGATAGACGGGGGGATTATGGCTACACCTTC
17	-	-	TRBV11-2	TRBJ2-6	CASSLDRQSSGANVLTF	TGTGCCAGCAGCTTAGATAGACAAAGCTCTGGGGCCAACGTCCTGACTTTC
14	-	-	TRBV28	TRBJ1-2	CASSSGTANYGYTF	TGTGCCAGCAGTTCAGGGACTGCTAACTATGGCTACACCTTC
13	TRBD1	-	TRBV11-2	TRBJ2-1	CASTLDRVGEQFF	TGTGCCAGCACCTTAGACAGGGTAGGTGAGCAGTTCTTC
15	-	-	TRBV7-8	TRBJ2-1	CASSLRQAGWNEQFF	TGTGCCAGCAGCTTACGGCAGGCCGGATGGAATGAGCAGTTCTTC
17	-	-	TRBV9	TRBJ2-2	CASSAAQGGANTGELFF	TGTGCCAGCAGCGCCGCCCAGGGGGGGGCGAACACCGGGGAGCTGTTTTTT
14	TRBD1	once	TRBV28	TRBJ2-7	CASSTGGSRYEQYF	TGTGCCAGCAGCACAGGGGGCAGCCGGTACGAGCAGTACTTC
16	TRBD2	-	TRBV7-6	TRBJ2-3	CASSPIPAGVLDTQYF	TGTGCCAGCAGCCCGATCCCAGCGGGAGTTTTAGATACGCAGTATTTT
18	TRBD1	-	TRBV3-1/TRBV3-2	TRBJ2-6	CASSLQGAMLPGANVLTF	TGTGCCAGCAGCCTGCAGGGGGCTATGCTCCCTGGGGCCAACGTCCTGACTTTC
13	-	-	TRBV24-1	TRBJ1-5	CATSASGSQPQHF	TGTGCCACCAGTGCCTCGGGAAGTCAGCCCCAGCATTTT
14	TRBD1	few	TRBV2	TRBJ1-5	CASNAGTGNQPQHF	TGTGCCAGTAACGCCGGGACAGGGAATCAGCCCCAGCATTTT
12	-	-	TRBV11-2	TRBJ2-7	CASSFGFHEQYF	TGTGCCAGCAGCTTTGGGTTCCACGAGCAGTACTTC
15	TRBD2	-	TRBV7-6	TRBJ2-5	CASSLSSGRTETQYF	TGTGCCAGCAGCTTATCTAGCGGGAGAACGGAGACCCAGTACTTC
12	-	-	TRBV3-1/TRBV3-2	TRBJ1-2	CASSQDGYGYTF	TGTGCCAGCAGCCAAGATGGGTATGGCTACACCTTC
18	-	-	TRBV6-2/TRBV6-3	TRBJ2-1	CASSLPPGAPRPRNEQFF	TGTGCCAGCAGTCTCCCTCCAGGGGCTCCCCGACCAAGGAATGAGCAGTTCTTC
13	-	-	TRBV28	TRBJ1-4	CASSYGGNEKLFF	TGTGCCAGCAGTTACGGGGGGAATGAAAAACTGTTTTTT
15	TRBD2	-	TRBV10-3	TRBJ2-7	CAIRTLAGGTYEQYF	TGTGCCATCAGGACCCTAGCGGGGGGGACCTACGAGCAGTACTTC